The 18 T cell receptor beta chains listed next were all sequenced from one sample in a study of identifying expanded T cells in peripheral blood. Assay: immunoSEQ multiplex PCR; the TCRdb copy retains only in-frame clones and omits some. The sample lists approximately 56,000 clones; 65% to 90% were seen once. The sequencing sample was made of blood. The receptors were gathered from a person aged 18 to 75 in good health.

The rearrangement uses TRBV13 and TRBJ2-7, with 7 positions matching TRBD2. Germline V gene lookup returns CDR1 PRHDT and CDR2 FYEKMQ (reference sequence). V gave up 4 bases and J gave up 3 bases; unmatched junction bases: 12. The CDR3 spans 16 residues. The CDR3 DNA reads TGTGCCAGCAGCTCCGAGGCCGGGACTAATTTCTACGAGCAGTACTTC. Translation: CASSSEAGTNFYEQYF.

This clone occurred once. This rearrangement joins TRBV30 to TRBJ2-1; D not certain. Per germline, CDR1 GTSNPN and CDR2 SVGIG (reference sequence). V lost 4 bases and J lost 2, with 6 bases in between. The CDR3 is made up of 12 amino acids. In DNA, the CDR3 is TGTGCCTGGACAGTCCCCTACAATGAGCAGTTCTTC. Translation gives CAWTVPYNEQFF.

This clone came up a few times. The V gene is TRBV7-2, the J gene TRBJ2-1; 10 positions agree with TRBD2. The CDR3 length is 16 residues. Germline assignment: CDR1 SGHTA and CDR2 FQGNSA. The J segment lost 4 bases and the V segment lost 2 bases, leaving 5 bases of the junction unmatched. The CDR3 DNA is TGTGCCAGCAGCTTATCCAGGACTAGCGGTTACAATGAGCAGTTCTTC. Protein product: CASSLSRTSGYNEQFF.

The chain has TRBV4-3 and TRBJ2-1, with TRBD2 identical over 11 bases. Unmatched junction bases numbered 13, after V lost 3 bases and J lost 3 bases. Germline V gene lookup returns CDR1 LGHNA and CDR2 YSLEER. The length of the CDR3 is 19 residues. CDR3 protein: CASSQNPDRGLAGYNEQFF. CDR3 coding DNA: TGCGCCAGCAGCCAGAACCCCGATCGAGGACTAGCGGGCTACAATGAGCAGTTCTTC.

The chain joins TRBV5-1 to TRBJ2-7, with 10 bases that match TRBD2. V lost 2 bases to trimming and J lost 3 bases; unmatched junction nucleotides: 5. This CDR3 region has 15 residues. CDR1 SGHRS and CDR2 YFSETQ come from the germline V gene. The CDR3 DNA is TGCGCCAGCAGCTTCGGGCTAGCGGGAGTCTACGAGCAGTACTTC. Residues: CASSFGLAGVYEQYF.

This clone was seen only once. The chain couples TRBV11-3 to TRBJ2-7; possible D gene TRBD2, 7 bases. The germline V and J ends were trimmed by 3 bases and 2 bases, with 14 bases remaining between them. CDR3 length: 15 amino acids. Per germline, CDR1 SGHNT and CDR2 YENEEA. The CDR3 sequence is CASSFSEGGAYEQYF. In DNA, the CDR3 is TGTGCCAGCAGCTTCTCCGAGGGGGGGGCCTACGAGCAGTACTTC.

The genes are TRBV25-1 and TRBJ2-7; no clear D gene. The CDR3 loop spans 11 amino acids. Trimming left V 5 bases short and J 7 bases short, with 9 bases between. The V gene's germline CDR1 is MGHDK and CDR2 SYGVNS. In nucleotides, the CDR3 is TGTGCCAGCAGTAAGGGTCGTGAGCAGTACTTC. It is translated as CASSKGREQYF.

This clone has more than one count but fewer than ten. The chain has TRBV2 and TRBJ1-5; D is perhaps TRBD1 (5 bases). V lost 2 bases and J 6 bases, leaving 11 bases between the germline ends. Germline CDR1 is SNHLY and CDR2 is FYNNEI. This CDR3 has 14 residues. The chain's CDR3 is CASSERQGSQPQHF. The CDR3 DNA reads TGTGCCAGCAGTGAACGGCAGGGATCTCAGCCCCAGCATTTT.

This clone was detected once. The chain joins TRBV6-1 to TRBJ1-1; perhaps TRBD1 as D (6 bases). Germline V gene sequence: CDR1 MNHNS, CDR2 SASEGT. The CDR3 spans 16 residues. V dropped 1 base and J dropped 5 bases, with 17 bases sitting between them. The CDR3, as DNA: TGTGCCAGCAGTGAAGGACTTGGGGGCCTGATGACTGAAGCTTTCTTT. Translated, it gives CASSEGLGGLMTEAFF.

This clone was seen repeatedly, ten times or more. The chain couples TRBV2 to TRBJ1-5; no clear D. V lost 3 bases and J 7 bases, leaving 10 bases between the germline ends. The germline V gene has CDR1 SNHLY and CDR2 FYNNEI. The CDR3 totals 13 residues. The CDR3 DNA follows: TGTGCCAGCAGTGATTTAGGGCTCCAGCCCCAGCATTTT. This codes for CASSDLGLQPQHF.

CDR3 DNA sequence: TGTGCCAGCAGCTTGGATGGTTGGGATGAGCAGTTCTTC. Protein: CASSLDGWDEQFF. This chain uses TRBV5-4 with TRBJ2-1, with unresolved D. CDR1 is SGHNT, CDR2 YYREEE, per germline (reference sequence). The length of the CDR3 is 13 residues. Trimming removed 0 bases at V and 8 bases at J, with 9 bases between.

The J gene is TRBJ2-1, the V gene TRBV7-9, with D perhaps matching TRBD1 (6 bases). CDR1 is SEHNR and CDR2 is FQNEAQ in the germline V gene (reference sequence). CDR3 size: 14 residues. V was clipped by 5 bases and J by 7 bases, with 15 bases between them. The CDR3 loop is CASSHPPTGNEQFF. For the CDR3, the DNA is TGTGCCAGCAGCCACCCCCCTACAGGGAATGAGCAGTTCTTC.

The rearrangement joins TRBV19 to TRBJ1-2, with TRBD1 matching over 11 bases. Germline loops: CDR1 LNHDA, CDR2 SQIVND (reference sequence). The V gene end was trimmed by 2 bases and the J gene end by 0 bases; junction bases not matched to a gene: 8. There are 18 residues in the CDR3. CDR3 DNA sequence: TGTGCCAGTAGTATAAATATCCCGGGACAGGGGGCTAACTATGGCTACACCTTC. This gives the protein CASSINIPGQGANYGYTF.

The V and J genes are TRBV5-6 and TRBJ1-2; 9 positions match TRBD1. Germline CDR1 and CDR2: SGHDT and YYEEEE. CDR3 size: 14 residues. V lost 4 bases, J lost 2 bases, and 3 bases stayed unmatched. The CDR3 DNA is TGTGCCAGCAGCACCGGACAGGGGAACTATGGCTACACCTTC. Translated, it gives CASSTGQGNYGYTF.

This clone was observed a single time. The gene calls are TRBV7-2 and TRBJ2-1; D is unclear. This CDR3 spans 11 amino acids. CDR1 and CDR2 from the germline V gene are SGHTA and FQGNSA. V gave up 5 bases and J gave up 4 bases, with 3 bases separating them. CDR3 region: CASSVYNEQFF. CDR3 nucleotides: TGTGCCAGCAGCGTATACAATGAGCAGTTCTTC.

This clone was observed a handful of times. The rearrangement joins TRBV19 to TRBJ1-1; D might be TRBD1 (5 bases). The CDR3 runs 11 residues. V shed 7 bases and J shed 4 bases, with 7 bases lying between them. Germline V gene data show CDR1 as LNHDA and CDR2 as SQIVND (reference sequence). The CDR3 DNA reads as TGTGCCAGTATGGGGCCCACTGAAGCTTTCTTT. This codes for CASMGPTEAFF.

The rearrangement links TRBV28 to TRBJ2-7; 9 nucleotides line up with TRBD1. Germline-derived CDR1 and CDR2 are MDHEN and SYDVKM. Trimming took 5 bases from V and 6 from J; bases not matched to a gene: 8. This CDR3 is 14 amino acids long. CDR3 sequence (DNA): TGTGCCAGCAGTATAGGAGGGACAGGGAGCGAGCAGTACGTC. Its protein is CASSIGGTGSEQYV.

The chain has TRBV7-3 and TRBJ1-1; the D gene is possibly TRBD1 (5 bases). Trimming left V 2 bases short and J 7 bases short, with 14 bases between. This CDR3 has 14 amino acids. CDR1 and CDR2 from the germline V gene are SGHTA and FQGTGA. In DNA, the CDR3 is TGTGCCAGCAGCTTATTACACGGGGCGGGTGAAGCTTTCTTT. This sequence encodes CASSLLHGAGEAFF.